These 22 T cell receptor beta chains came from one sample sequenced in a study of blood T cell repertoires in COVID-19. The data were produced by immunoSEQ multiplex PCR, yet TCRdb's version contains in-frame clones alone and is incomplete. The sample contains around 230,000 clones, just over 85% of which appear only once. Specimen: peripheral blood. The receptors derive from a man aged 50 or older with COVID-19, enrolled during active disease.

This chain joins TRBV6-2 or TRBV6-3 and TRBJ1-5; D perhaps matches TRBD1 (5 bases). V was shortened by 5 bases and J by 0 bases, with 8 bases between the two germline ends. The CDR3 spans 14 residues. Per the germline V gene, CDR1 is MNHEY and CDR2 is SVGEGT. CDR3 region: CASSTGYSNQPQHF. The CDR3 bases are TGTGCCAGCAGTACAGGATATAGCAATCAGCCCCAGCATTTT.

The chain links TRBV13 to TRBJ1-1; 8 bases agree with TRBD1. The V gene's germline CDR1 is PRHDT and CDR2 FYEKMQ (reference sequence). J gave up 1 base and V 5 bases, and 3 bases lay outside the gene matches. This CDR3 region has 14 residues. This CDR3 is CASSTGGPNTEAFF. CDR3 nucleotide sequence: TGTGCCAGCAGCACAGGGGGTCCGAACACTGAAGCTTTCTTT.

The rearrangement joins TRBV6-6 to TRBJ1-2; tentatively, D is TRBD1 (5 bases). Germline loops: CDR1 MNHNY, CDR2 SVGAGI (reference sequence). The germline V and J ends were trimmed by 3 bases and 5 bases, with 19 bases remaining between them. The CDR3 consists of 16 residues. The CDR3 protein is CASSYKGAREVYGYTF. CDR3 coding DNA: TGTGCCAGCAGTTATAAAGGGGCCAGGGAAGTTTATGGCTACACCTTC.

V gene TRBV5-4 combines with J gene TRBJ2-6; D call uncertain. Germline CDR1 and CDR2: SGHNT and YYREEE (reference sequence). The CDR3 spans 17 residues. V was shortened by 3 bases and J by 0 bases, with 13 bases between the two germline ends. The CDR3 region has the DNA TGTGCCAGCAGCTCCCAAACACGTCACTCTGGGGCCAACGTCCTGACTTTC. This codes for CASSSQTRHSGANVLTF.

CDR3 nucleotides: TGTGCCAGCAGCACCGGTTGGGCTCGGTACACCGGGGAGCTGTTTTTT. Protein sequence: CASSTGWARYTGELFF. This chain links TRBV7-9 with TRBJ2-2, with no clear D. There are 16 residues in the CDR3. Germline V gene sequence: CDR1 SEHNR, CDR2 FQNEAQ (reference sequence). The V end lost 5 bases, the J end lost 3 bases, and 16 bases lay between the germline ends. The whole variable domain, filled in from reference TRBV7-9 and TRBJ2-2, reads DTGVSQNPRHKITKRGQNVTFRCDPISEHNRLYWYRQTLGQGPEFLTYFQNEAQLEKSRLLSDRFSAERPKGSFSTLEIQRTEQGDSAMYLCASSTGWARYTGELFFGEGSRLTVL.

This clone was detected only a few times. This chain connects TRBV5-1 to TRBJ2-6, with TRBD2 matching over 9 bases. The CDR3 totals 17 residues. Looked up from germline, CDR1 is SGHRS and CDR2 is YFSETQ. The junction had 7 bases not matched to a gene; V was cut back by 5 bases and J by 1 base. CDR3 amino acids: CASRPLAGVSGANVLTF. The CDR3 DNA is TGCGCCAGCAGACCATTAGCGGGAGTTTCTGGGGCCAACGTCCTGACTTTC.

The chain couples TRBV19 to TRBJ2-7, with a weak D call TRBD1 (6 bases). Per germline, CDR1 LNHDA and CDR2 SQIVND (reference sequence). The CDR3 is 13 amino acids. The V end lost 4 bases, the J end lost 6 bases, and 13 bases lay between the germline ends. CDR3 bases: TGTGCCAGTAGTAAGGGGGAACAGCTCGAGCAGTACTTC. Protein sequence: CASSKGEQLEQYF.

The genes are TRBV30 and TRBJ2-5; D is undetermined. Germline V gene lookup returns CDR1 GTSNPN and CDR2 SVGIG (reference sequence). Trimming cost V 3 bases and J 5 bases, with 10 bases left between them. This CDR3 contains 12 residues. The CDR3: CAWSATWETQYF. Written as DNA, the CDR3 is TGTGCCTGGAGCGCCACTTGGGAGACCCAGTACTTC.

The gene calls are TRBV5-8 and TRBJ1-5; TRBD1 aligns across 8 bases. Unmatched junction bases numbered 9, after V lost 4 bases and J lost 3 bases. The CDR3 sequence is 16 residues long. Germline-derived CDR1 and CDR2 are SGHTS and YDEGEE. CDR3 coding DNA: TGTGCCAGCAGCCCGGGACAGGAGATATACAATCAGCCCCAGCATTTT. As protein: CASSPGQEIYNQPQHF. Looking up the rest from reference TRBV5-8 and TRBJ1-5 gives the full variable domain: EAGVTQSPTHLIKTRGQQATLRCSPISGHTSVYWYQQALGLGLQFLLWYDEGEERNRGNFPPRFSGRQFPNYSSELNVNALELEDSALYLCASSPGQEIYNQPQHFGDGTRLSIL.

CDR3 DNA: TGTGCTAGTGGTTTACAGGGGGCTTGGGGGGAGCCCCAGCATTTT. Protein sequence: CASGLQGAWGEPQHF. The chain employs TRBV12-5 and TRBJ1-5; 9 bases match TRBD1. From germline, CDR1 is LGHNT and CDR2 FRNRAP. V lost 3 bases and J lost 8; bases outside the gene matches: 8. CDR3 length: 15 amino acids.

This clone was counted once. This chain uses TRBV5-6 with TRBJ2-3; TRBD1 aligns across 8 bases. V trimming: 2 bases; J trimming: 1 base; junction bases outside the gene matches: 3. The CDR3 loop spans 15 amino acids. Germline V gives CDR1 SGHDT, CDR2 YYEEEE. Here the CDR3 reads CASSLQGDGTDTQYF. The CDR3 bases are TGTGCCAGCAGCTTACAGGGGGATGGCACAGATACGCAGTATTTT.

This chain joins TRBV15 and TRBJ2-7; 7 positions match TRBD2. The CDR3 consists of 15 residues. CDR1 is LNHNV and CDR2 is YYDKDF in the germline V gene (reference sequence). Trimming at V came to 2 bases and at J to 0 bases, leaving 4 bases not matched to a gene. CDR3 sequence reads: CATSRQGLSSYEQYF. CDR3 nucleotide sequence: TGTGCCACCAGCAGACAGGGACTAAGCTCCTACGAGCAGTACTTC.

V is TRBV28 and J is TRBJ1-5; D possibly corresponds to TRBD1 (6 bases). The V end lost 6 bases, the J end lost 0 bases, and 12 bases lay between the germline ends. This CDR3 comprises 15 residues. Germline CDR1 MDHEN, CDR2 SYDVKM. CDR3: CASSQGSNSNQPQHF. CDR3 DNA sequence: TGTGCCAGCAGCCAGGGGTCAAATAGCAATCAGCCCCAGCATTTT.

The chain uses TRBV15 and TRBJ1-5, with 12 bases matching TRBD1. CDR1 is LNHNV and CDR2 is YYDKDF in the germline V gene (reference sequence). The CDR3 runs to 17 residues. After removal of 5 bases from V and 7 bases from J, the junction contained 12 bases not matched to a gene. The CDR3 reads CATSQGWGQGARQPQHF. The CDR3 DNA reads TGTGCCACCAGCCAAGGGTGGGGACAGGGGGCGCGGCAGCCCCAGCATTTT.

The chain recombines TRBV9 with TRBJ2-2; TRBD1 matches at 8 bases. The ends lost 0 bases at V and 7 bases at J; junction bases unmatched: 8. The CDR3 consists of 16 residues. Germline-derived CDR1 and CDR2 are SGDLS and YYNGEE. The CDR3 DNA sequence: TGTGCCAGCAGCGTAGGTAGGACAGGGTATCACGGGGAGCTGTTTTTT. This gives the protein CASSVGRTGYHGELFF.

CDR3 loop: CASSSLGQPTPSEQYF. In nucleotides, the CDR3 is TGTGCCAGCAGTAGCCTGGGACAGCCGACGCCTTCCGAGCAGTACTTC. The J gene is TRBJ2-7, the V gene TRBV27; 7 bases agree with TRBD1. The V gene's germline CDR1 is MNHEY and CDR2 SMNVEV (reference sequence). This CDR3 is 16 amino acids long. J was trimmed by 6 bases and V by 5 bases; bases with no gene match: 16.

The chain links TRBV29-1 to TRBJ1-6, with 11 positions matching TRBD1. The CDR3 consists of 13 residues. The germline V gene has CDR1 SQVTM and CDR2 ANQGSEA. V dropped 7 bases and J dropped 7; count of bases not matched to a gene: 3. CDR3 bases: TGCAGCGCACGGACAGGGGGCAATTCACCCCTCCACTTT. This encodes CSARTGGNSPLHF.

This chain connects TRBV13 to TRBJ1-4; TRBD1 agrees at 8 bases. Germline lookup yields CDR1 PRHDT and CDR2 FYEKMQ (reference sequence). V was clipped by 2 bases and J by 8 bases; unmatched bases: 10. The CDR3 has 16 amino acids. CDR3: CASSLQDRAAYEKLFF. The CDR3 DNA sequence: TGTGCCAGCAGCTTACAGGACAGGGCCGCCTACGAAAAACTGTTTTTT.

The chain is built from TRBV7-8 and TRBJ2-3; D gene ambiguous. This CDR3 has 13 amino acids. Deletions cut 6 bases from V and 6 bases from J, with 13 bases between. The germline V gene encodes CDR1 SGHVS and CDR2 FQNEAQ. This CDR3 reads CASSVASEDTQYF. DNA of the CDR3: TGTGCCAGCAGTGTAGCCTCTGAGGATACGCAGTATTTT.

This clone was seen only once. The chain recombines TRBV19 with TRBJ1-1; 7 bases agree with TRBD1. This CDR3 is 14 amino acids long. Germline V gene lookup returns CDR1 LNHDA and CDR2 SQIVND (reference sequence). Losses at the gene ends were 11 bases for V and 1 base for J; bases not matched to a gene: 10. The CDR3 protein is CASKQTGKNTEAFF. The DNA of the CDR3 is TGTGCCTCCAAACAGACAGGGAAGAACACTGAAGCTTTCTTT.

The chain recombines TRBV4-2 with TRBJ1-1; D might be TRBD1 (5 bases). In germline, CDR1 is LGHNA, CDR2 YNFKEQ. The CDR3 spans 18 residues. V gave up 0 bases and J gave up 4 bases, with 21 bases separating them. The CDR3 DNA reads TGTGCCAGCAGCCAAGATCCAGAGACCCAGGGAAGGGGCACTGAAGCTTTCTTT. It codes for CASSQDPETQGRGTEAFF.

The V call is TRBV2, the J call TRBJ2-7, with 10 bases identical to TRBD1. Germline V CDR1 and CDR2: SNHLY, FYNNEI. V shed 5 bases, J shed 7 bases, and the junction held 8 bases outside the gene matches. The CDR3 loop spans 14 amino acids. The CDR3 DNA reads TGTGCCAGCAGTCAAAGACAGGGGGCAGGAGAGCAGTACTTC. Its protein product is CASSQRQGAGEQYF.